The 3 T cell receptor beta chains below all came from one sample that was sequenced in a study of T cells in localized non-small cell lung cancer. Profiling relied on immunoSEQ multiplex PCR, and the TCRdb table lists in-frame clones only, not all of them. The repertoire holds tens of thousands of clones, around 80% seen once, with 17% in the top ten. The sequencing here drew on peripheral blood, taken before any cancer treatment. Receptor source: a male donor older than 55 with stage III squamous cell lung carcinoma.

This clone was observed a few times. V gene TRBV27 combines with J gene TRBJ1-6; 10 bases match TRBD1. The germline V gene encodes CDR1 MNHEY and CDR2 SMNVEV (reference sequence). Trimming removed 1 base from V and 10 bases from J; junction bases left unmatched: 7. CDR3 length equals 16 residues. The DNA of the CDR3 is TGTGCCAGCAGTTTATTACCGACAGGGGGCCACTCACCCCTCCACTTT. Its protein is CASSLLPTGGHSPLHF.

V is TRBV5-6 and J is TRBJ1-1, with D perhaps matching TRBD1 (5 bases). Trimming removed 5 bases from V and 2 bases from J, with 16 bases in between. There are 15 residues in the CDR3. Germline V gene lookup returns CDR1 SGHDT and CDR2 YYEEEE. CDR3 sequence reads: CASRGRSVGNTEAFF. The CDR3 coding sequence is TGTGCCAGCAGGGGGCGATCGGTTGGAAACACTGAAGCTTTCTTT.

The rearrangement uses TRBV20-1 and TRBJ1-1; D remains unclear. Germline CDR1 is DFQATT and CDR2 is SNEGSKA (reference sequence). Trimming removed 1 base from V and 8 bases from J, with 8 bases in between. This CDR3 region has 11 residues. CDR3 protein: CSARVEVEAFF. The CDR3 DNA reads TGCAGTGCTAGAGTGGAGGTAGAAGCTTTCTTT.